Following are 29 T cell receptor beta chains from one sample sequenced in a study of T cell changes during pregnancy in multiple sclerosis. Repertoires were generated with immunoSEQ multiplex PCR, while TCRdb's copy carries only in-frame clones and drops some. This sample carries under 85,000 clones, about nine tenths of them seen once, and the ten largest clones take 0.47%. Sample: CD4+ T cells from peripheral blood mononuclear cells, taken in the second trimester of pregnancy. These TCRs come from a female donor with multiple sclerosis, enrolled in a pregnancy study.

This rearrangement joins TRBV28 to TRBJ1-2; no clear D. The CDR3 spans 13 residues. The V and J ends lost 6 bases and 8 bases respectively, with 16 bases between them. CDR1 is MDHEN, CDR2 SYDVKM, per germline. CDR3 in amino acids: CASSLNGLRGYTF. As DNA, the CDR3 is TGTGCCAGCAGCCTAAACGGACTTCGGGGCTACACCTTC.

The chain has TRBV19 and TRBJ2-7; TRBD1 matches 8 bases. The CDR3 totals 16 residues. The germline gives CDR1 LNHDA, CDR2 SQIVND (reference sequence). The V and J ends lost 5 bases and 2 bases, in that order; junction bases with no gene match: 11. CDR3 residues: CASSLTGGKVPYEQYF. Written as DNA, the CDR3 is TGTGCCAGTAGTCTAACAGGGGGAAAAGTTCCCTACGAGCAGTACTTC.

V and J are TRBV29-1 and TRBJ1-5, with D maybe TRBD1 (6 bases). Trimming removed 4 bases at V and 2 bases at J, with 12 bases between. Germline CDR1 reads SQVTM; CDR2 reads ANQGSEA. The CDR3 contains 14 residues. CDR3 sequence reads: CSVVGASGNQPQHF. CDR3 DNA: TGCAGCGTTGTGGGGGCGTCGGGCAATCAGCCCCAGCATTTT. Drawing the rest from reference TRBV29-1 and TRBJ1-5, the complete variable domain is SAVISQKPSRDICQRGTSLTIQCQVDSQVTMMFWYRQQPGQSLTLIATANQGSEATYESGFVIDKFPISRPNLTFSTLTVSNMSPEDSSIYLCSVVGASGNQPQHFGDGTRLSIL.

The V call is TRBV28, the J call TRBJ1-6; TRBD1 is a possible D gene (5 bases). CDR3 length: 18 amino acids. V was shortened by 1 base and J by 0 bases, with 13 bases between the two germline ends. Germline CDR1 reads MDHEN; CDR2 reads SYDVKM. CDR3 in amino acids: CASSLFPGRSSYNSPLHF. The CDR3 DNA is TGTGCCAGCAGTTTATTCCCAGGGCGATCCTCCTATAATTCACCCCTCCACTTT.

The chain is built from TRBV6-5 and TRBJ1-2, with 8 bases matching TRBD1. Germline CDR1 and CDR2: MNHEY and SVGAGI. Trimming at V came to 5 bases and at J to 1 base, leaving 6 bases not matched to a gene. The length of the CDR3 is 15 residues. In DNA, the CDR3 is TGTGCCAGCAGTCAGACAGGGGCGGTTAACTATGGCTACACCTTC. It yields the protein CASSQTGAVNYGYTF.

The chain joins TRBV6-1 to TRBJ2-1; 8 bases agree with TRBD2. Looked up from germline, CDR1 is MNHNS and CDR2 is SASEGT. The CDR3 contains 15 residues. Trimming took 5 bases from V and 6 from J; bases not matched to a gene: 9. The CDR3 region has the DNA TGTGCCAGCAGTCGATCCGGACTAGCTTCCAATGAGCAGTTCTTC. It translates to CASSRSGLASNEQFF.

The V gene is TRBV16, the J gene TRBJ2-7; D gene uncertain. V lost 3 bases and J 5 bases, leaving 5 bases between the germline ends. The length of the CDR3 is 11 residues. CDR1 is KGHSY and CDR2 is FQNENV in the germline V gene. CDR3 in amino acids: CASSHQNEQYF. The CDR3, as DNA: TGTGCCAGCAGCCATCAGAACGAGCAGTACTTC.

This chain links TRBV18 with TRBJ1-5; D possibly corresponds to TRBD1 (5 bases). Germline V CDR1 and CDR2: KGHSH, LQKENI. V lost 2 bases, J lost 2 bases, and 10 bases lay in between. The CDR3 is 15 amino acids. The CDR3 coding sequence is TGTGCCAGCTCACCAGGGGGGGGTGGCAATCAGCCCCAGCATTTT. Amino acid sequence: CASSPGGGGNQPQHF. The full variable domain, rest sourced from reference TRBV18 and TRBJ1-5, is NAGVMQNPRHLVRRRGQEARLRCSPMKGHSHVYWYRQLPEEGLKFMVYLQKENIIDESGMPKERFSAEFPKEGPSILRIQQVVRGDSAAYFCASSPGGGGNQPQHFGDGTRLSIL.

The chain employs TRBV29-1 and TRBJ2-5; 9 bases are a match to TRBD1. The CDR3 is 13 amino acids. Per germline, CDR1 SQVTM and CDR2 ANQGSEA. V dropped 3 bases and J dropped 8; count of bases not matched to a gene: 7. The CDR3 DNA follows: TGCAGCGTTGATGTGACAGGGGGGGGAACCCAGTACTTC. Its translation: CSVDVTGGGTQYF.

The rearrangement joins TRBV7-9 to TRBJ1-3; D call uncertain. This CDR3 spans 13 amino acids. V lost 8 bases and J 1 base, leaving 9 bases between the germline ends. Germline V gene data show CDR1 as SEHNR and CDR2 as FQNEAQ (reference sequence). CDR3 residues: CASLAASGNTIYF. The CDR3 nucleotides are TGTGCCAGCCTGGCGGCTTCTGGAAACACCATATATTTT.

CDR3 protein: CSVQGGTNTEAFF. The CDR3 nucleotides read TGCAGCGTTCAAGGAGGCACCAACACTGAAGCTTTCTTT. V is TRBV29-1 and J is TRBJ1-1; unclear D gene. Trimming removed 5 bases from V and 2 bases from J, with 12 bases in between. Germline CDR1 SQVTM, CDR2 ANQGSEA. The CDR3 totals 13 residues.

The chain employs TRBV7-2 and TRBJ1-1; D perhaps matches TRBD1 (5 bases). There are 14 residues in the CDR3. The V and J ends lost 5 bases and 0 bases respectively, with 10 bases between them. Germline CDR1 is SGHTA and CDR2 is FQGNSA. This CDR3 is CASSKMTVNTEAFF. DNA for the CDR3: TGTGCCAGCAGCAAAATGACAGTGAACACTGAAGCTTTCTTT.

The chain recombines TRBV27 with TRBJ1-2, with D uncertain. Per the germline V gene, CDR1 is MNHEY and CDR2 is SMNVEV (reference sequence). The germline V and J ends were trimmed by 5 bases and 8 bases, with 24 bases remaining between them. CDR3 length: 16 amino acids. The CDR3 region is CASSPEVSPGYGGYTF. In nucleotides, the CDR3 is TGTGCCAGCAGTCCTGAAGTGTCGCCAGGATATGGAGGCTACACCTTC.

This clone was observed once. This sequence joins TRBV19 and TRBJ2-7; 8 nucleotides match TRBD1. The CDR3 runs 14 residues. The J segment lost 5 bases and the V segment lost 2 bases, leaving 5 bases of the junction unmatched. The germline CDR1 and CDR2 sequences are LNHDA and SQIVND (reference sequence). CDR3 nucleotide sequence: TGTGCCAGTAGTATAATGACAGGGGCCCACGAGCAGTACTTC. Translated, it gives CASSIMTGAHEQYF.

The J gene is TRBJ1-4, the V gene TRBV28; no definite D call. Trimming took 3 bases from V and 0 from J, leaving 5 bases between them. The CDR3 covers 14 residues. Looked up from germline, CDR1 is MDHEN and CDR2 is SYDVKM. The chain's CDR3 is CASSLQATNEKLFF. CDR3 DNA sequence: TGTGCCAGCAGTTTGCAGGCAACTAATGAAAAACTGTTTTTT.

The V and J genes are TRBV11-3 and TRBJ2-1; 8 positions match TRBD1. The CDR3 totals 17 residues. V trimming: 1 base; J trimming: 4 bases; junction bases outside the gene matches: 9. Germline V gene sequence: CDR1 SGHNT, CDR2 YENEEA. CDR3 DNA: TGTGCCAGCAGCTTAGGAGTTGGGACAGGTCGATACAATGAGCAGTTCTTC. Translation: CASSLGVGTGRYNEQFF.

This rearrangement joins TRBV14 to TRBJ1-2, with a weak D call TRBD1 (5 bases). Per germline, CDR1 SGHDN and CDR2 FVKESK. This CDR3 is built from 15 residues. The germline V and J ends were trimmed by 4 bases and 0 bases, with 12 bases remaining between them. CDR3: CASSPTAGPNYGYTF. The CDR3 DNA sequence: TGTGCCAGCAGCCCGACGGCGGGGCCTAACTATGGCTACACCTTC.

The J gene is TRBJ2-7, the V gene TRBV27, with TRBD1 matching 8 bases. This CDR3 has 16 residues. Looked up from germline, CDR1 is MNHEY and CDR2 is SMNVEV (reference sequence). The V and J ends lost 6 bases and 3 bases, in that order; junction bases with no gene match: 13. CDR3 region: CASRSRTGQRFYEQYF. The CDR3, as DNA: TGTGCCAGCAGATCAAGGACAGGGCAACGCTTCTACGAGCAGTACTTC.

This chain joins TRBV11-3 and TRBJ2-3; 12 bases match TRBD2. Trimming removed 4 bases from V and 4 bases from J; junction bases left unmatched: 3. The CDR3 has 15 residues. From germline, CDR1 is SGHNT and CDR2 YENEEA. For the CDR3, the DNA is TGTGCCAGCAGCTACCTAGCGGGGGGGCCAGATACGCAGTATTTT. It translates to CASSYLAGGPDTQYF.

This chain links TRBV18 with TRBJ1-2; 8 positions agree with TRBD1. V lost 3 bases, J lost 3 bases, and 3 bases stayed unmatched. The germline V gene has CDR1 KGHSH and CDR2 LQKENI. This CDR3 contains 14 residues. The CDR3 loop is CASSPQGAYYGYTF. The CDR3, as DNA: TGTGCCAGCTCACCCCAGGGGGCTTACTATGGCTACACCTTC.

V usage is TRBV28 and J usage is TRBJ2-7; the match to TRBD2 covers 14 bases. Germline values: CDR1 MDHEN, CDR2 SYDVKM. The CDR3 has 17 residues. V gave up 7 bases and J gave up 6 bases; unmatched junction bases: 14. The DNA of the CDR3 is TGTGCCAGCACCCCAGGACACTCCGGACTAGCGGGAGGCGAGCAGTACTTC. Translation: CASTPGHSGLAGGEQYF. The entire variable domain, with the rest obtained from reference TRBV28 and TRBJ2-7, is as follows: DVKVTQSSRYLVKRTGEKVFLECVQDMDHENMFWYRQDPGLGLRLIYFSYDVKMKEKGDIPEGYSVSREKKERFSLILESASTNQTSMYLCASTPGHSGLAGGEQYFGPGTRLTVT.

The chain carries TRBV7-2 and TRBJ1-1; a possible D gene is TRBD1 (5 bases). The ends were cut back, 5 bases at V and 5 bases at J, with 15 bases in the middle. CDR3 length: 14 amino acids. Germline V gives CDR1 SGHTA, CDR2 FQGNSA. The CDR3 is CASSPTGGGTEAFF. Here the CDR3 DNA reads TGTGCCAGCAGCCCTACGGGGGGAGGGACTGAAGCTTTCTTT.

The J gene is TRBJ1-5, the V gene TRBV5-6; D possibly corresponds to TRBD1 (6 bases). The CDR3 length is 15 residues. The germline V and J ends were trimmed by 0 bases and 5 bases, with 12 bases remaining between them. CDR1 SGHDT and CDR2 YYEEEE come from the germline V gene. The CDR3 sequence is CASSLEGGGDQPQHF. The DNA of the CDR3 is TGTGCCAGCAGCTTGGAGGGAGGGGGTGATCAGCCCCAGCATTTT.

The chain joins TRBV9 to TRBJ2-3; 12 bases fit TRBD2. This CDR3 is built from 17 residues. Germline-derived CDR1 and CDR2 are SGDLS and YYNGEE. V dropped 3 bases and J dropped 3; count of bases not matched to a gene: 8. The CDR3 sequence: CASSADLGTSGTDTQYF. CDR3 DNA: TGTGCCAGCAGCGCGGACCTCGGGACTAGCGGGACAGATACGCAGTATTTT. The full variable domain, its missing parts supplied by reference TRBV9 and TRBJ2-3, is DSGVTQTPKHLITATGQRVTLRCSPRSGDLSVYWYQQSLDQGLQFLIQYYNGEERAKGNILERFSAQQFPDLHSELNLSSLELGDSALYFCASSADLGTSGTDTQYFGPGTRLTVL.

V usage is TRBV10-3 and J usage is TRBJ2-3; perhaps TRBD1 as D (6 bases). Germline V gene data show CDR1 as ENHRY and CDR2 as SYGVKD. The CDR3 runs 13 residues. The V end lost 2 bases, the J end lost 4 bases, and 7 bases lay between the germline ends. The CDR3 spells CAISEGQPDTQYF. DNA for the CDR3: TGTGCCATCAGTGAGGGACAGCCAGATACGCAGTATTTT.

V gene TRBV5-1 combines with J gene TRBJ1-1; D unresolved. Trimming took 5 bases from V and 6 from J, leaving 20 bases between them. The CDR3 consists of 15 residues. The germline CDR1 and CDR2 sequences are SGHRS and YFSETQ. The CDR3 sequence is CASSSRPLLTAEAFF. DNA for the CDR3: TGCGCCAGCAGTTCACGGCCCTTACTAACCGCTGAAGCTTTCTTT.

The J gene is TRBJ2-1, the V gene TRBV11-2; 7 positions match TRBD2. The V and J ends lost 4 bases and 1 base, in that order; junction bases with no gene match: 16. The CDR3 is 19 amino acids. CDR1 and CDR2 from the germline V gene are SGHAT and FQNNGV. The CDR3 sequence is CASSSPGPGGRRSYNEQFF. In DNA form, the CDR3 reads TGTGCCAGCAGCTCCCCGGGCCCGGGGGGTAGGAGGTCCTACAATGAGCAGTTCTTC.

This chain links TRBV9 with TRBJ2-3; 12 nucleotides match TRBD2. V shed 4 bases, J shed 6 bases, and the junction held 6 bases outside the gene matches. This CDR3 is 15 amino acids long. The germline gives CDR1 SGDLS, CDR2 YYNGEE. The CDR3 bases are TGTGCCAGCAGCCTCCGGACTAGCGGGACGGATACGCAGTATTTT. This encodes CASSLRTSGTDTQYF.

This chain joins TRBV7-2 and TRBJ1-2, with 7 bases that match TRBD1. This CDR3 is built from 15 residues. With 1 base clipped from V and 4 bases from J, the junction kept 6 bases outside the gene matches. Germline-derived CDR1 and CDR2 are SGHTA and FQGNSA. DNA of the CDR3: TGTGCCAGCAGCTTAGTTAGGGACAGTGCCTATGGCTACACCTTC. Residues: CASSLVRDSAYGYTF.